The 21 T cell receptor beta chains below come from one sample, sequenced in a study of shared clonotypes between healthy human individuals. Naive CD8 isolation took CD45RO-negative cells positively selected for CCR7 and excluded terminally differentiated effector memory CD45RA+ cells. Sequencing used immunoSEQ multiplex PCR; TCRdb keeps in-frame clones, though not all of them. The data contain around 2,000,000 clones, about 95% of them seen just once; the ten biggest clones take up roughly 1%. The sample comprised naive CD8+ T cells sorted from blood. Receptor source: a man in his late teens or twenties in good health.

The rearrangement joins TRBV29-1 to TRBJ2-7; 7 nucleotides line up with TRBD2. This CDR3 is 12 amino acids long. Trimming cost V 3 bases and J 3 bases; bases outside gene matches: 2. Germline CDR1 SQVTM, CDR2 ANQGSEA. DNA of the CDR3: TGCAGCGTTGAGGAGCGGGACTACGAGCAGTACTTC. Translated, it gives CSVEERDYEQYF.

This chain joins TRBV13 and TRBJ2-1, with D uncertain. This CDR3 region has 12 residues. The V gene lost 6 bases and the J gene lost 7 bases, with 10 bases spanning the gap. Germline CDR1 is PRHDT and CDR2 is FYEKMQ (reference sequence). CDR3 bases: TGTGCCAGCAGACTAACAATTAATGAGCAGTTCTTC. Translating gives CASRLTINEQFF.

The J gene is TRBJ2-1, the V gene TRBV29-1; D unclear. The CDR3 runs 14 residues. V was shortened by 5 bases and J by 3 bases, with 14 bases between the two germline ends. The germline gives CDR1 SQVTM, CDR2 ANQGSEA. Here the CDR3 DNA reads TGCAGCGTTACTAACGAAAAGGACTACAATGAGCAGTTCTTC. Translating gives CSVTNEKDYNEQFF.

This chain connects TRBV15 to TRBJ2-2, with D perhaps given as TRBD1 or TRBD2 (5 bases each). Between the trimmed V and J ends, which lost 1 base and 3 bases, there was a span of 15 bases. This CDR3 has 17 residues. The germline CDR1 and CDR2 sequences are LNHNV and YYDKDF (reference sequence). Here the CDR3 reads CATSRVPRDLDTGELFF. In nucleotides, the CDR3 is TGTGCCACCAGCAGAGTCCCCCGGGACCTTGACACCGGGGAGCTGTTTTTT. The full variable domain, in which reference TRBV15 and TRBJ2-2 provide the parts outside the CDR3, is DAMVIQNPRYQVTQFGKPVTLSCSQTLNHNVMYWYQQKSSQAPKLLFHYYDKDFNNEADTPDNFQSRRPNTSFCFLDIRSPGLGDTAMYLCATSRVPRDLDTGELFFGEGSRLTVL.

This chain uses TRBV7-9 with TRBJ1-2; TRBD1 aligns across 7 bases. The germline CDR1 and CDR2 sequences are SEHNR and FQNEAQ (reference sequence). The CDR3 consists of 16 residues. After removal of 3 bases from V and 0 bases from J, the junction contained 7 bases not matched to a gene. CDR3 nucleotide sequence: TGTGCCAGCAGCTTTCAAACAGGGGCCGCTAACTATGGCTACACCTTC. As protein: CASSFQTGAANYGYTF. Looking up the rest from reference TRBV7-9 and TRBJ1-2 gives the full variable domain: DTGVSQNPRHKITKRGQNVTFRCDPISEHNRLYWYRQTLGQGPEFLTYFQNEAQLEKSRLLSDRFSAERPKGSFSTLEIQRTEQGDSAMYLCASSFQTGAANYGYTFGSGTRLTVV.

The CDR3 sequence is CSALAAGELFF. The CDR3 DNA sequence: TGCAGTGCTTTAGCAGCTGGGGAGCTGTTTTTT. The chain is built from TRBV20-1 and TRBJ2-2; D is ambiguous. Per the germline V gene, CDR1 is DFQATT and CDR2 is SNEGSKA (reference sequence). CDR3 length: 11 residues. V was cut by 5 bases and J by 8 bases, with 9 bases left in between.

The rearrangement uses TRBV9 and TRBJ2-1; 8 bases match TRBD1. CDR1 SGDLS and CDR2 YYNGEE come from the germline V gene. The CDR3 length is 16 residues. V lost 4 bases to trimming and J lost 4 bases; unmatched junction nucleotides: 10. The CDR3 protein is CASSTSSGGAYNEQFF. CDR3 DNA: TGTGCCAGCAGCACCTCATCAGGGGGCGCTTACAATGAGCAGTTCTTC.

V is TRBV5-4 and J is TRBJ2-1; weak D call: TRBD2 (6 bases). V was trimmed by 4 bases and J by 7 bases, leaving 9 bases between them. The CDR3 consists of 12 residues. Germline lookup yields CDR1 SGHNT and CDR2 YYREEE (reference sequence). CDR3 in amino acids: CASSMEGNEQFF. The CDR3 coding sequence is TGTGCCAGCAGCATGGAGGGAAATGAGCAGTTCTTC.

The chain employs TRBV13 and TRBJ1-2; D uncertain. V lost 0 bases, J lost 8 bases, and 7 bases lay in between. CDR1 PRHDT and CDR2 FYEKMQ come from the germline V gene (reference sequence). The CDR3 length is 12 residues. CDR3 nucleotides: TGTGCCAGCAGCTTAGGAGCGAGCGGCTACACCTTC. Translating it yields CASSLGASGYTF.

The DNA for the CDR3 is TGTGCCAGCAGTTTACCTGATCAGCCCCAGCATTTT. It translates to CASSLPDQPQHF. The rearrangement joins TRBV28 to TRBJ1-5; unclear D gene. Germline V gene data show CDR1 as MDHEN and CDR2 as SYDVKM. Trimming took 2 bases from V and 5 from J, leaving 4 bases between them. This CDR3 is 12 amino acids long. Variable domain in full (rest from reference TRBV28 and TRBJ1-5): DVKVTQSSRYLVKRTGEKVFLECVQDMDHENMFWYRQDPGLGLRLIYFSYDVKMKEKGDIPEGYSVSREKKERFSLILESASTNQTSMYLCASSLPDQPQHFGDGTRLSIL.

The chain couples TRBV6-6 to TRBJ2-2; D is perhaps TRBD1 (6 bases). CDR1 and CDR2 (germline): MNHNY, SVGAGI (reference sequence). The CDR3 extends over 12 amino acids. V dropped 6 bases and J dropped 6 bases, with 8 bases sitting between them. This chain's CDR3 is CASRQGAGELFF. The CDR3 DNA reads TGTGCCAGCAGACAGGGTGCCGGGGAGCTGTTTTTT.

This clone has just one count. The rearrangement uses TRBV2 and TRBJ2-6, with TRBD2 as a possible D gene (6 bases). Trimming took off 4 bases at V and 4 bases at J, with 26 bases between the two ends. This CDR3 is 20 amino acids long. Germline V gene sequence: CDR1 SNHLY, CDR2 FYNNEI. The CDR3 DNA reads as TGTGCCAGCAGTGTGAAGATAGCGGACTTGGAGCTCTTCGGGGCCAACGTCCTGACTTTC. Translating gives CASSVKIADLELFGANVLTF.

The rearrangement joins TRBV5-1 to TRBJ2-3, with 8 nucleotides matching TRBD2. With 1 base clipped from V and 3 bases from J, the junction kept 4 bases outside the gene matches. Germline V gene data show CDR1 as SGHRS and CDR2 as YFSETQ. CDR3 length equals 15 residues. The CDR3 loop is CASSLSGGGTDTQYF. The DNA of the CDR3 is TGCGCCAGCAGCTTGTCGGGCGGGGGGACAGATACGCAGTATTTT.

The rearrangement links TRBV5-6 to TRBJ2-7; a possible D gene is TRBD1 (6 bases). This CDR3 contains 14 residues. Germline V gives CDR1 SGHDT, CDR2 YYEEEE. Trimming stripped 4 bases from V and 2 bases from J, with 13 bases between. The CDR3 here is CASSLRDKPYEQYF. The CDR3, as DNA: TGTGCCAGCAGCCTCCGGGACAAACCCTACGAGCAGTACTTC.

The table lists this clone with a few counts. The chain couples TRBV6-6 to TRBJ1-2; D not certain. This CDR3 comprises 12 residues. With 5 bases removed from V and 2 bases from J, the gap between germline ends came to 6 bases. The germline CDR1 and CDR2 sequences are MNHNY and SVGAGI (reference sequence). The CDR3 DNA sequence: TGTGCCAGCAGTAGGCCGAACTATGGCTACACCTTC. Translation: CASSRPNYGYTF.

V usage is TRBV6-5 and J usage is TRBJ2-3; TRBD2 aligns across 8 bases. Germline V gene lookup returns CDR1 MNHEY and CDR2 SVGAGI. V lost 7 bases and J lost 3; bases outside the gene matches: 3. The CDR3 is 13 residues long. CDR3: CASNQRETDTQYF. The DNA for the CDR3 is TGTGCCAGCAACCAGCGGGAGACAGATACGCAGTATTTT.

This chain links TRBV5-6 with TRBJ1-2, with a possible D match to TRBD1 (5 bases). Germline assignment: CDR1 SGHDT and CDR2 YYEEEE. The CDR3 loop spans 17 amino acids. Trimming cost V 4 bases and J 2 bases, with 21 bases left between them. CDR3 region: CASSIWRAGIGNYGYTF. DNA of the CDR3: TGTGCCAGCAGCATTTGGAGGGCAGGGATCGGCAACTATGGCTACACCTTC.

The V gene is TRBV29-1, the J gene TRBJ2-3; D is ambiguous. There are 11 residues in the CDR3. The germline CDR1 and CDR2 sequences are SQVTM and ANQGSEA. V lost 0 bases and J lost 5, with 3 bases in between. DNA for the CDR3: TGCAGCGTTGAAGATCGAGATACGCAGTATTTT. It specifies CSVEDRDTQYF.

The V gene is TRBV27, the J gene TRBJ2-7; D unresolved. CDR1 is MNHEY and CDR2 is SMNVEV in the germline V gene (reference sequence). Trimming cost V 3 bases and J 0 bases, with 9 bases left between them. The CDR3 runs to 14 residues. The CDR3 region has the DNA TGTGCCAGCAGTTTTCACGGTTTCTCCTACGAGCAGTACTTC. Encoded protein: CASSFHGFSYEQYF.

The CDR3 DNA sequence: TGTGCCAGCAGCTTACGCTGGGCCGGCTATGGCTACACCTTC. Its protein is CASSLRWAGYGYTF. The rearrangement uses TRBV7-3 and TRBJ1-2; D gene unclear. The CDR3 loop spans 14 amino acids. Trimming stripped 2 bases from V and 4 bases from J, with 11 bases between. CDR1 and CDR2 from the germline V gene are SGHTA and FQGTGA.

This clone appeared once. The chain employs TRBV11-2 and TRBJ1-1; D is ambiguous. With 6 bases removed from V and 1 base from J, the gap between germline ends came to 12 bases. The CDR3 consists of 14 residues. Germline CDR1 reads SGHAT; CDR2 reads FQNNGV. CDR3 coding DNA: TGTGCCAGCAGTTTTATGACACCGAACACTGAAGCTTTCTTT. As protein: CASSFMTPNTEAFF.